One sample yielded the 3 T cell receptor beta chains listed below, sequenced in a study of T cell repertoires in cytomegalovirus infection. A single record per CDR3 protein comes from TCRdb applying MiXCR to the reads. The repertoire holds 200,000 to 300,000 distinct CDR3 sequences, approximately 9.2% seen once, with around 16% in the top ten. The sequenced sample was PBMCs. All receptors come from a human donor in good health (CMV status not recorded). Some clones in this sample may be carry-over from other donors' samples.

This clonotype has only a few counts. This sequence joins TRBV7-2 and TRBJ2-2; 12 bases fit TRBD2. The CDR3 contains 17 residues. Germline V lookup: CDR1 SGHTA, CDR2 FQGNSA. V was clipped by 5 bases and J by 6 bases; unmatched bases: 10. The CDR3 spells CASSASTSGSGAGELFF. The CDR3 DNA is TGTGCCAGCAGCGCTTCGACTAGCGGGAGTGGGGCCGGGGAGCTGTTTTTT.

The V gene is TRBV5-1, the J gene TRBJ2-2; 8 bases match TRBD1. Germline CDR1 SGHRS, CDR2 YFSETQ. V trimming: 4 bases; J trimming: 4 bases; junction bases outside the gene matches: 3. CDR3 length: 14 amino acids. As DNA, the CDR3 is TGCGCCAGCAGCCCGGGACAGGTCACCGGGGAGCTGTTTTTT. Its protein product is CASSPGQVTGELFF.

This clonotype occurred many times. The gene calls are TRBV7-6 and TRBJ1-1; 8 bases agree with TRBD1. V shed 2 bases and J 0 bases; nucleotides not matched to a gene: 8. CDR1 and CDR2 from the germline V gene are SGHVS and FNYEAQ. This CDR3 comprises 17 residues. CDR3 protein: CASSLIGQGNMNTEAFF. DNA of the CDR3: TGTGCCAGCAGCTTAATAGGACAGGGCAACATGAACACTGAAGCTTTCTTT.